This TCR beta chain was obtained from a study of T cell responses to AZD1222 COVID-19 vaccine. The CDR3 spans 14 residues. CDR1 is MDHEN and CDR2 is SYDVKM in the germline V gene. V was clipped by 4 bases and J by 1 base, with 11 bases between them. The method was immunoSEQ multiplex PCR; TCRdb's version includes in-frame clones alone and lacks a portion of them. The sample records 100,000 to 150,000 clones, roughly 86% being singletons. As for this clone: Antigen: not known.

General study results and limits: There were vaccine-associated CD4 TCRs across spike, dominant at 160-218 and 743-854. The sample set comprised mostly white British donors with more females, and clonal diversity was possibly underestimated.

The chain couples TRBV28 to TRBJ2-7; perhaps D is TRBD1 or TRBD2 (6 bases each). The specimen was peripheral blood, collected on day 0 of AZD1222 vaccination. This clonotype was sampled from an adult in good health. DNA for the CDR3: TGTGCCAGCAGTTCAGAGGGGGGATCCTACGAGCAGTACTTC. Translation gives CASSSEGGSYEQYF.